The TCR beta chain described here comes from a study of response to subunit inactivated influenza vaccine. Worth noting for this clonotype: Antigen specificity is unknown. The junction shows a germline mismatch at one end, possibly a read error.

Overall study results and limits: Researchers suggested that each seasonal influenza vaccination recruits few new T cells.

Via MiXCR, TCRdb re-called the RT-PCR reads, giving one row per CDR3 protein. The data contain hundreds of thousands of distinct CDR3 sequences, over 11% of them singletons. The CDR3 is made up of 14 amino acids. Germline V gene data show CDR1 as SGHTA and CDR2 as FQGNSA. The chain is built from TRBV7-2 and TRBJ1-1, with D hard to call. This receptor was obtained from a man aged 45 to 65 who received an inactivated influenza vaccine. This specimen consisted of PBMCs from blood, obtained around two weeks before vaccination. CDR3 DNA: TGTGCCAGCAGCTTATCCAAAAGGATCACTGAAGTTTTCTTT. Residues: CASSLSKRITEVFF.